These 7 T cell receptor beta chains came from one sample sequenced in a study of T-cell reconstitution after alpha-beta-depleted transplantation in children. Preparing the TCRbeta library involved the use of unique molecular identifiers. TCRdb ran MiXCR on the PCR reads and lists one entry per CDR3 protein. The data contain approximately 400,000 distinct CDR3 sequences, approximately 10% of them seen just once; the ten biggest clones take up nearly 5.5%. Sequencing used PBMCs from the stem cell graft donor, obtained from the stem cell graft. The receptors shown here come from a human donor who donated a stem cell graft to a child with acute myeloid leukemia.

CDR3 amino acids: CASRELGRPYSPLHF. Here the CDR3 DNA reads TGTGCCAGTAGGGAATTGGGCCGACCTTATTCACCCCTCCACTTT. J is TRBJ1-6 and V is TRBV6-1; D is uncertain. The V and J ends lost 9 bases and 8 bases respectively, with 20 bases between them. CDR3 length: 15 amino acids. Germline CDR1 reads MNHNS; CDR2 reads SASEGT.

The chain links TRBV7-3 to TRBJ1-2; perhaps TRBD1 as D (6 bases). V was pared by 4 bases and J by 7 bases, with 13 bases between. The germline gives CDR1 SGHTA, CDR2 FQGTGA. The CDR3 runs to 13 residues. CDR3 sequence: CASSSSDRTGYTF. In DNA form, the CDR3 reads TGTGCCAGCAGCTCCTCAGACAGGACTGGCTACACCTTC.

This chain uses TRBV12-3 or TRBV12-4 with TRBJ2-6, with 10 bases fitting TRBD1. Trimming took 7 bases from V and 0 from J; bases not matched to a gene: 9. This CDR3 is built from 18 residues. CDR3 amino acids: CASNPGQGISSGANVLTF. CDR3 sequence (DNA): TGTGCCAGCAATCCGGGACAGGGGATTAGCTCTGGGGCCAACGTCCTGACTTTC.

This clonotype was counted a few times. In nucleotides, the CDR3 is TGTGCCAGCACCTTGGGGGCAGGGATATCTGAAGCTTTCTTT. Its protein is CASTLGAGISEAFF. The chain joins TRBV27 to TRBJ1-1; weak D call: TRBD1 (6 bases). There are 14 residues in the CDR3. Germline CDR1 MNHEY, CDR2 SMNVEV (reference sequence). V shed 7 bases and J shed 6 bases, with 18 bases lying between them.

The chain is built from TRBV6-2 or TRBV6-3 and TRBJ1-4; D might be TRBD1 (5 bases). This CDR3 has 15 residues. The germline gives CDR1 MNHEY, CDR2 SVGEGT. V lost 6 bases and J 7 bases, leaving 18 bases between the germline ends. CDR3 coding DNA: TGTGCCAGCAGCCGCAGCGGGGCCGTCGGTGAAAAACTGTTTTTT. It is translated as CASSRSGAVGEKLFF.

This chain links TRBV11-2 with TRBJ2-3, with D tentatively TRBD2 (5 bases). This CDR3 comprises 16 residues. With 5 bases removed from V and 5 bases from J, the gap between germline ends came to 20 bases. From germline, CDR1 is SGHAT and CDR2 FQNNGV. The CDR3 here is CASSDRYGDSGDTQYF. The CDR3 nucleotides are TGTGCCAGCAGCGACCGCTACGGGGATAGTGGAGATACGCAGTATTTT.

The chain employs TRBV4-2 and TRBJ2-1; D remains unclear. The CDR3 runs to 13 residues. Trimming left V 1 base short and J 4 bases short, with 5 bases between. Germline V gene lookup returns CDR1 LGHNA and CDR2 YNFKEQ. The CDR3 reads CASSQAGYNEQFF. CDR3 bases: TGTGCCAGCAGCCAAGCCGGGTACAATGAGCAGTTCTTC.